Listed below are T cell receptor beta chains from one sample, sequenced in a study of radiation and T cells in renal cell carcinoma. The protocol was immunoSEQ multiplex PCR, while the TCRdb copy is restricted to in-frame clones and leaves out a portion. The table shows 150,000 or so clones, with roughly 88% occurring only once. This material consisted of blood, taken from a patient whose treatment included radiotherapy and nephrectomy. These TCRs come from a woman aged 50 to 60 with renal cell carcinoma. The CDR3 runs from the conserved cysteine through the conserved F or W. The D gene is left open where the match is weak. Where a row states a size, it is once, few, many or the class of an expanded clone; other rows omit it.

j_call d_call v_call clone_size cdr3_nt cdr3_aa
TRBJ2-7 - TRBV14 - TGTGCCAGCAGCTTCCAGGACTTAAGCGAGCAGTACTTC CASSFQDLSEQYF
TRBJ2-2 - TRBV7-6 - TGTGCCAGCAGCCAGAGGAGTCCCCCGGCCGGGGAGCTGTTTTTT CASSQRSPPAGELFF
TRBJ2-7 - TRBV6-1 once TGTGCCAGCAGTGAGCAGGGGACCTACGAGCAGTACTTC CASSEQGTYEQYF
TRBJ1-6 - TRBV5-4 - TGTGCCAGCAGCCACCCCGGGGGCGAGGGGGATAATTCACCCCTCCACTTT CASSHPGGEGDNSPLHF
TRBJ2-7 TRBD1 TRBV18 - TGTGCCAGCTCACCACCGAGGAGGACAGGGGCGTCCGAGCAGTACTTC CASSPPRRTGASEQYF
TRBJ1-6 - TRBV6-4 - TGTGCCAGCAGTGAACAAGGGTCCAGTTCACCCCTCCACTTT CASSEQGSSSPLHF
TRBJ2-3 TRBD2 TRBV28 - TGTGCCAGCAGTTCCCCGAGCGGGGGCCGCACAGATACGCAGTATTTT CASSSPSGGRTDTQYF
TRBJ2-7 - TRBV18 - TGTGCCAGCTCACCCACCGGGACGGGCCCCTACGAGCAGTACTTC CASSPTGTGPYEQYF
TRBJ2-7 - TRBV6-5 once TGTGCCAGCAGGCGCAGGGACGGGTCCTACGAGCAGTACTTC CASRRRDGSYEQYF
TRBJ2-1 - TRBV7-2 - TGTGCCAGCAGCTTAGTGGGCACTTACAATGAGCAGTTCTTC CASSLVGTYNEQFF
TRBJ2-1 TRBD2 TRBV11-3 - TGTGCCAGCAGCCCGGGGGGTTTTGAGCAGTTCTTC CASSPGGFEQFF
TRBJ2-7 - TRBV10-3 - TGTGCCATCGGGAGCTTAACATACGAGCAGTACTTC CAIGSLTYEQYF
TRBJ2-7 - TRBV13 - TGTGCCAGCAGCCAACAGACCTACGAGCAGTACTTC CASSQQTYEQYF
TRBJ2-5 TRBD2 TRBV7-2 - TGTGCCAGCAGCTTCCAGTCCTTAGCGGGGGGGCGGGAGACCCAGTACTTC CASSFQSLAGGRETQYF
TRBJ1-5 - TRBV6-5 - TGTGCCAGCAGTCGGGGTGGCCAGCCCCAGCATTTT CASSRGGQPQHF
TRBJ1-2 - TRBV19 once TGTGCCAGTAGGCCCGGACGGTCTAACTATGGCTACACCTTC CASRPGRSNYGYTF
TRBJ2-7 - TRBV30 once TGTGCCTGGACCGGGGCTTGGGGCTACGAGCAGTACTTC CAWTGAWGYEQYF
TRBJ2-7 - TRBV6-5 - TGTGCCAGCAGTACGAGGGGAAAAGGCTACGAGCAGTACTTC CASSTRGKGYEQYF
TRBJ2-3 - TRBV5-8 - TGTGCCAGCAGCTTTTACGGAGGGTACGGAGGGCTAGTTACAGATACGCAGTATTTT CASSFYGGYGGLVTDTQYF
TRBJ2-1 - TRBV5-4 - TGTGCCAGCAGCCCTAGGAAAGGGGCGAACAATGAGCAGTTCTTC CASSPRKGANNEQFF
TRBJ1-2 - TRBV5-6 - TGTGCCAGCAGCCCGCAGGGCCGCCTCTATGGCTACACCTTC CASSPQGRLYGYTF
TRBJ1-4 - TRBV4-1 - TGCGCCAGCAGCCATTGGGGTGCAACTAATGAAAAACTGTTTTTT CASSHWGATNEKLFF
TRBJ1-5 - TRBV10-1 few TGCGCCAGCAGTGATAGCAATCAGCCCCAGCATTTT CASSDSNQPQHF
TRBJ1-2 TRBD1 TRBV11-2 - TGTGCCAGCAGCTTAGGCGCCAGGGGGCTATCCTACACCTTC CASSLGARGLSYTF
TRBJ1-6 - TRBV30 - TGTGCCTGGAGCAAGACAGGAAACAATTCACCCCTCCACTTT CAWSKTGNNSPLHF
TRBJ2-2 - TRBV7-3 - TGTGCCAGCAGCTCTAGGAGGGACACCGGGGAGCTGTTTTTT CASSSRRDTGELFF
TRBJ2-3 - TRBV10-3 - TGTGCCATCAGAGGCCGGATTTTGACAGATACGCAGTATTTT CAIRGRILTDTQYF
TRBJ1-1 - TRBV7-2 once TGTGCCAGCAGCTTAGTGGGGGCGGGGTACACTGAAGCTTTCTTT CASSLVGAGYTEAFF
TRBJ1-1 - TRBV18 - TGTGCCAGCTCACGAGGACAGATGAACACTGAAGCTTTCTTT CASSRGQMNTEAFF
TRBJ1-4 - TRBV7-2 - TGTGCCAGCAGCCCGCAGGGTGCTAATGAAAAACTGTTTTTT CASSPQGANEKLFF
TRBJ2-7 TRBD2 TRBV7-2 few TGTGCCAGCAGCTCTACTAGCGGGGGGACCTACTACGAGCAGTACTTC CASSSTSGGTYYEQYF
TRBJ2-1 - TRBV6-1 - TGTGCCAGCAGTGAAGAGGGGCGTAGGAATGAGCAGTTCTTC CASSEEGRRNEQFF
TRBJ2-3 - TRBV4-1 - TGCGCCAGCAGGGCTAAGACGACAGATACGCAGTATTTT CASRAKTTDTQYF
TRBJ1-4 - TRBV5-6 - TGTGCCAGCAGCTTGGTGGGGCCAGCTTCTAATGAAAAACTGTTTTTT CASSLVGPASNEKLFF
TRBJ1-4 - TRBV7-3 - TGTGCCAGCAGGTTAAGAAGGAATAATAATGAAAAACTGTTTTTT CASRLRRNNNEKLFF
TRBJ1-1 - TRBV11-2 once TGTGCCAGCAGCTTAGGATGGGCCGGGGGGAACACTGAAGCTTTCTTT CASSLGWAGGNTEAFF
TRBJ1-5 - TRBV7-2 - TGTGCCAGCAGCTTAGGCCAAAATCGGCCCCAGCATTTT CASSLGQNRPQHF
TRBJ2-1 - TRBV5-1 - TGCGCCAGCGGCGGTGACGGCCCGGGCAATGAGCAGTTCTTC CASGGDGPGNEQFF
TRBJ1-6 - TRBV7-2 once TGTGCCAGCAGCTTTGGCGGGGCGAGTGGAAGCTCACCCCTCCACTTT CASSFGGASGSSPLHF
TRBJ2-2 TRBD2 TRBV7-9 once TGTGCCAGCAGCGTTAGCGGGGCCGGGGAGCTGTTTTTT CASSVSGAGELFF
TRBJ2-5 TRBD1 TRBV5-1 - TGCGCCAGCAGCTTGGGACAGGGACAAGAGACCCAGTACTTC CASSLGQGQETQYF
TRBJ2-3 - TRBV14 - TGTGCCAGCAGCCAAGAAAAGTACACGACGCAGTATTTT CASSQEKYTTQYF
TRBJ2-5 TRBD1 TRBV9 - TGTGCCAGCAGCTTTCAGGGGGCACGGGAGACCCAGTACTTC CASSFQGARETQYF
TRBJ1-4 - TRBV5-1 - TGCGCCAGCAGCGATGCAACTAATGAAAAACTGTTTTTT CASSDATNEKLFF
TRBJ2-3 - TRBV5-5 few TGTGCCAGCACCAGTAGGGGCGCAAACGGAGATCCGCAGTATTTT CASTSRGANGDPQYF
TRBJ1-4 - TRBV9 - TGTGCCAGCAGCCCCTTCGACAGCCTTAATGAAAAACTGTTTTTT CASSPFDSLNEKLFF
TRBJ2-5 - TRBV7-2 - TGTGCCAGCAGTCCCGACCGTAGGTCCCAGTACTTC CASSPDRRSQYF
TRBJ2-1 - TRBV30 - TGTGCCTGGAGGGCGGGTCCGAATGAGCAGTTCTTC CAWRAGPNEQFF
TRBJ2-2 TRBD1 TRBV6-1 - TGTGCCAGCGGAGGACAGGGGGCTGCCGGGGAGCTGTTTTTT CASGGQGAAGELFF
TRBJ2-1 - TRBV20-1 - TGCAGTGAAGGACGTGGCGATGAGCAGTTCTTC CSEGRGDEQFF
TRBJ2-6 - TRBV2 - TGTGCCAGCAGCCCAGTGGGGGTCGGGGCCAACGTCCTGACTTTC CASSPVGVGANVLTF